The next 3 T cell receptor beta chains were all read from a single sample in a study of T cell responses to AZD1222 COVID-19 vaccine. Here immunoSEQ multiplex PCR was the method, and the copy in TCRdb shows in-frame clones only, minus some. Among about 180,000 clones, around 88% were seen once, and the ten largest hold approximately 0.5%. The sample was peripheral blood, taken on day 0 of AZD1222 vaccination. The receptors derive from an adult in good health.

This clone has a handful of counts. This chain connects TRBV18 to TRBJ2-7, with D tentatively TRBD1 or TRBD2 (5 bases each). This CDR3 has 14 residues. Trimming took off 3 bases at V and 2 bases at J, with 11 bases between the two ends. Germline V gene lookup returns CDR1 KGHSH and CDR2 LQKENI. CDR3 nucleotides: TGTGCCAGCTCACCCGGGACCAACGCCTACGAGCAGTACTTC. This sequence encodes CASSPGTNAYEQYF.

This clone has just one count. This chain uses TRBV10-1 with TRBJ2-5, with 12 bases matching TRBD2. Germline CDR1 WNHNN, CDR2 SYGVQD (reference sequence). The junction had 6 bases not matched to a gene; V was cut back by 5 bases and J by 5 bases. This CDR3 is 15 amino acids long. The CDR3 DNA reads as TGCGCCAGCAGTACAAGACTAGCGGGAGTTGAGACCCAGTACTTC. This encodes CASSTRLAGVETQYF.

The V and J genes are TRBV6-2 or TRBV6-3 and TRBJ2-3, with D perhaps matching TRBD2 (5 bases). CDR3 length: 14 residues. Germline V gives CDR1 MNHEY, CDR2 SVGEGT. V lost 2 bases and J 4 bases, leaving 10 bases between the germline ends. The chain's CDR3 is CASSYTSSSDTQYF. The CDR3 DNA is TGTGCCAGCAGTTACACTAGTTCCTCAGATACGCAGTATTTT.